The present T cell receptor (beta chain) was sequenced within a study of long-term antiretroviral therapy in people with HIV. The CDR3 extends over 14 amino acids. Unmatched junction bases numbered 4, after V lost 6 bases and J lost 5 bases. Germline CDR1 MNHEY, CDR2 SVGAGI. Runs used v3.0 of the immunoSEQ assay and were done at survey level. Data came from immunoSEQ multiplex PCR; TCRdb stores just in-frame clones and leaves some out. The sample lists around 30,000 clones; about 85% were seen once. This sample comprised unsorted PBMCs, obtained 1.1 years after starting antiretroviral therapy. The J gene is TRBJ2-5, the V gene TRBV6-5, with 12 bases lining up with TRBD2. The receptor comes from a man aged 18 to 30 with HIV. As DNA, the CDR3 is TGTGCCAGCAGGCAAACTAGCGGGAGGGAGACCCAGTACTTC. It translates to CASRQTSGRETQYF.